This T cell receptor beta chain was retrieved from a study of T cell responses to AZD1222 COVID-19 vaccine. Study-wide background: Second-dose intervals of approximately 4 or approximately 12 weeks were pooled. Whole-study findings and limits: Baseline testing showed seropositivity in only a handful of AZD1222 recipients.

Germline V gives CDR1 MNHEY, CDR2 SVGAGI. The CDR3 is made up of 15 amino acids. Trimming at V came to 5 bases and at J to 2 bases, leaving 4 bases not matched to a gene. Produced via immunoSEQ multiplex PCR; TCRdb's table is partial and in-frame only. This sample yields around 110,000 clones, of which roughly 87% are seen a single time; approximately 4% belongs to the top ten. In this sample, this clone turned up once. No antigen is known for it. The chain has TRBV6-5 and TRBJ1-5; 9 bases line up with TRBD1. The sequenced sample was peripheral blood, obtained on day 0 of AZD1222 vaccination. This receptor was identified in an adult in good health. In DNA form, the CDR3 reads TGTGCCAGCAGTACAGGGGGCGCGGGCAATCAGCCCCAGCATTTT. This encodes CASSTGGAGNQPQHF.